These 32 T cell receptor beta chains were sequenced from one sample in a study of a mutant IDH1 vaccine in newly diagnosed glioma. The method was immunoSEQ multiplex PCR; TCRdb's version includes in-frame clones alone and lacks a portion of them. This table holds about 60,000 clones, roughly four fifths found once. For these TCRs, the target antigens are not known. The time point is: week 5, during vaccination. Doses of 300 ug of mutant IDH1 20-mer peptide were given with topical imiquimod. The material was PBMCs, obtained from a glioma patient whose treatment included an IDH1 peptide vaccine. All receptors derive from a woman between 45 and 65 years old with glioma.

The chain is built from TRBV6-6 and TRBJ1-4; 8 nucleotides agree with TRBD1. V lost 9 bases, J lost 8 bases, and 5 bases stayed unmatched. Germline CDR1 reads MNHNY; CDR2 reads SVGAGI (reference sequence). CDR3 length: 12 amino acids. The CDR3 DNA reads TGTGCCAGTCGACAGGGGCTAGAAAAACTGTTTTTT. Protein sequence: CASRQGLEKLFF.

About this clone: One end of the junction does not line up with germline, which may come from a read error. The chain has TRBV4-1 and TRBJ1-4, with TRBD1 as a possible D gene (6 bases). Germline V lookup: CDR1 MGHRA, CDR2 YSYEKL. This CDR3 comprises 14 residues. The CDR3 DNA reads as TGCGCCAGCAGACAAGGGGGAGCTAATGAAAAACTGTTTTTT. This codes for CASRQGGANEKLFF.

This chain uses TRBV7-2 with TRBJ2-5, with D uncertain. CDR3 length: 17 amino acids. CDR1 and CDR2 (germline): SGHTA, FQGNSA. Deletions cut 0 bases from V and 5 bases from J, with 19 bases between. The CDR3 here is CASSLALIGQSTETQYF. The CDR3 coding sequence is TGTGCCAGCAGCTTAGCTCTAATAGGGCAGTCAACGGAGACCCAGTACTTC.

The chain couples TRBV9 to TRBJ2-5; D tentatively fits TRBD1 or TRBD2 (6 bases each). Between the trimmed V and J ends, which lost 1 base and 5 bases, there was a span of 15 bases. The CDR3 is 15 amino acids. The germline V gene has CDR1 SGDLS and CDR2 YYNGEE. The CDR3 coding sequence is TGTGCCAGCAGCGTAAATTCGGGGGCGTGGGAGACCCAGTACTTC. As protein: CASSVNSGAWETQYF.

The J gene is TRBJ1-2, the V gene TRBV5-1; no clear D gene. Germline V gene data show CDR1 as SGHRS and CDR2 as YFSETQ. Trimming removed 0 bases from V and 6 bases from J, with 6 bases in between. This CDR3 has 12 residues. CDR3 amino acids: CASSLGHNGYTF. CDR3 in DNA: TGCGCCAGCAGCTTGGGACACAATGGCTACACCTTC.

The J gene is TRBJ1-2, the V gene TRBV15; D not certain. CDR1 is LNHNV, CDR2 YYDKDF, per germline (reference sequence). Trimming removed 3 bases from V and 1 base from J, with 12 bases in between. There are 15 residues in the CDR3. This CDR3 is CATSRLPGVNYGYTF. CDR3 sequence (DNA): TGTGCCACCAGCAGGCTCCCAGGAGTTAACTATGGCTACACCTTC.

This CDR3 reads CASSQDPIAGGTDTQYF. CDR3 sequence (DNA): TGTGCCAGCAGCCAGGACCCGATAGCGGGGGGCACAGATACGCAGTATTTT. The V call is TRBV4-2, the J call TRBJ2-3; 9 bases match TRBD2. The CDR3 runs 17 residues. V lost 3 bases and J lost 1; bases outside the gene matches: 8. Germline V lookup: CDR1 LGHNA, CDR2 YNFKEQ.

This clone was seen a handful of times. The V gene is TRBV14, the J gene TRBJ1-1; perhaps TRBD1 as D (6 bases). The CDR3 covers 14 residues. The ends were cut back, 2 bases at V and 1 base at J, with 8 bases in the middle. Germline V CDR1 and CDR2: SGHDN, FVKESK. The CDR3 loop reads CASSQKGGNTEAFF. CDR3 DNA: TGTGCCAGCAGCCAAAAGGGGGGGAACACTGAAGCTTTCTTT.

V gene TRBV7-6 combines with J gene TRBJ2-5, with D perhaps matching TRBD1 or TRBD2 (7 bases each). V lost 5 bases and J 4 bases, leaving 17 bases between the germline ends. Looked up from germline, CDR1 is SGHVS and CDR2 is FNYEAQ. The CDR3 loop spans 15 amino acids. CDR3 sequence reads: CASSPGQGGSETQYF. The CDR3 DNA is TGTGCCAGCAGCCCAGGGCAGGGGGGGTCAGAGACCCAGTACTTC.

The chain recombines TRBV7-9 with TRBJ2-7, with 7 nucleotides matching TRBD1. Germline V gene lookup returns CDR1 SEHNR and CDR2 FQNEAQ (reference sequence). After removal of 5 bases from V and 3 bases from J, the junction contained 1 base not matched to a gene. This CDR3 is 12 amino acids long. The CDR3 here is CASSQGDYEQYF. The CDR3 nucleotides are TGTGCCAGCAGCCAGGGGGACTACGAGCAGTACTTC.

V and J are TRBV18 and TRBJ2-1, with 7 nucleotides matching TRBD1. Germline CDR1 reads KGHSH; CDR2 reads LQKENI. The CDR3 totals 15 residues. V shed 6 bases, J shed 5 bases, and the junction held 10 bases outside the gene matches. The CDR3, as DNA: TGTGCCAGCTCGCCTCGACAGGGACCCGACAATGAGCAGTTCTTC. Its translation is CASSPRQGPDNEQFF.

This chain connects TRBV6-1 to TRBJ1-2; TRBD1 agrees at 7 bases. V lost 4 bases and J lost 4; bases outside the gene matches: 9. The CDR3 consists of 15 residues. Germline lookup yields CDR1 MNHNS and CDR2 SASEGT. CDR3 bases: TGTGCCAGCAGTGGGAACAGGGGATGGAGCTATGGCTACACCTTC. Encoded protein: CASSGNRGWSYGYTF.

Of note for this clone: Other DNA sequences in this specimen translate into the identical CDR3. CDR3 coding DNA: TGTGCCAGCAGCGTGGACAGGGACACTGAAGCTTTCTTT. Translation gives CASSVDRDTEAFF. The V and J genes are TRBV9 and TRBJ1-1, with 8 bases aligning to TRBD1. The CDR3 is made up of 13 amino acids. Per germline, CDR1 SGDLS and CDR2 YYNGEE. Trimming cost V 2 bases and J 3 bases; bases outside gene matches: 0.

This clone has only a few counts. The V gene is TRBV25-1, the J gene TRBJ1-1; 8 bases match TRBD1. Per the germline V gene, CDR1 is MGHDK and CDR2 is SYGVNS. The V and J ends lost 9 bases and 6 bases, in that order; junction bases with no gene match: 9. The CDR3 spans 13 residues. The DNA of the CDR3 is TGTGCCAGTAGGACAGGGATTAGCCCTGAAGCTTTCTTT. This codes for CASRTGISPEAFF.

J is TRBJ1-1 and V is TRBV29-1, with TRBD1 matching over 7 bases. From germline, CDR1 is SQVTM and CDR2 ANQGSEA. V lost 3 bases, J lost 1 base, and 2 bases stayed unmatched. The CDR3 is 13 residues long. CDR3 protein: CSVDRGRNTEAFF. The DNA for the CDR3 is TGCAGCGTTGACAGGGGGAGGAACACTGAAGCTTTCTTT.

This clone showed up just a few times. The chain combines TRBV5-1 with TRBJ1-1; D possibly corresponds to TRBD1 (6 bases). Trimming took off 6 bases at V and 6 bases at J, with 15 bases between the two ends. This CDR3 comprises 13 residues. Germline V gene data show CDR1 as SGHRS and CDR2 as YFSETQ. The CDR3 here is CASTQDSNAEAFF. CDR3 DNA sequence: TGCGCCAGCACCCAGGACAGTAATGCTGAAGCTTTCTTT.

This clone was observed a single time. The chain is built from TRBV14 and TRBJ2-4; TRBD2 aligns across 14 bases. V lost 4 bases, J lost 2 bases, and 4 bases stayed unmatched. Germline lookup yields CDR1 SGHDN and CDR2 FVKESK. The CDR3 runs to 17 residues. The CDR3, as DNA: TGTGCCAGCAGCCCCTGGACTAGCGGGGGGACCAAAAACATTCAGTACTTC. Amino acid sequence: CASSPWTSGGTKNIQYF.

The chain joins TRBV9 to TRBJ1-1, with TRBD1 as a possible D gene (6 bases). Between the trimmed V and J ends, which lost 3 bases and 4 bases, there was a span of 16 bases. The CDR3 is made up of 15 amino acids. Germline V gives CDR1 SGDLS, CDR2 YYNGEE. CDR3: CASSASQGSTTEAFF. In nucleotides, the CDR3 is TGTGCCAGCAGCGCGAGCCAGGGGTCGACCACTGAAGCTTTCTTT. The whole variable domain, remainder taken from reference TRBV9 and TRBJ1-1, is DSGVTQTPKHLITATGQRVTLRCSPRSGDLSVYWYQQSLDQGLQFLIQYYNGEERAKGNILERFSAQQFPDLHSELNLSSLELGDSALYFCASSASQGSTTEAFFGQGTRLTVV.

The chain couples TRBV11-3 to TRBJ1-1, with a weak D call TRBD1 (5 bases). V was shortened by 1 base and J by 1 base, with 10 bases between the two germline ends. The germline CDR1 and CDR2 sequences are SGHNT and YENEEA. The CDR3 length is 15 residues. CDR3 protein: CASSLVWGGNTEAFF. In DNA, the CDR3 is TGTGCCAGCAGCTTAGTATGGGGGGGGAACACTGAAGCTTTCTTT.

This chain's CDR3 is CAWSVVRGDTQYF. As DNA, the CDR3 is TGTGCCTGGAGTGTAGTCCGGGGGGATACGCAGTATTTT. The rearrangement joins TRBV30 to TRBJ2-3; maybe TRBD2 (6 bases). V lost 0 bases to trimming and J lost 6 bases, with 10 bases between them. Germline values: CDR1 GTSNPN, CDR2 SVGIG (reference sequence). This CDR3 contains 13 residues.

The V and J genes are TRBV9 and TRBJ1-1, with D unclear. V gave up 0 bases and J gave up 1 base, with 10 bases separating them. CDR3 size: 15 residues. Germline loops: CDR1 SGDLS, CDR2 YYNGEE. The CDR3 DNA reads TGTGCCAGCAGCGTAGGGGAGGGAAGGAACACTGAAGCTTTCTTT. This gives the protein CASSVGEGRNTEAFF.

The genes are TRBV7-9 and TRBJ1-2, with 10 nucleotides matching TRBD1. Trimming removed 1 base from V and 0 bases from J; junction bases left unmatched: 11. Germline lookup yields CDR1 SEHNR and CDR2 FQNEAQ (reference sequence). The CDR3 runs 19 residues. DNA of the CDR3: TGTGCCAGCAGCTTAGGGGGGACAGGGGTATCCTCTACTAACTATGGCTACACCTTC. This translates into CASSLGGTGVSSTNYGYTF.

V usage is TRBV9 and J usage is TRBJ2-1; unclear D gene. The CDR3 extends over 15 amino acids. V was clipped by 3 bases and J by 0 bases, with 10 bases between them. From germline, CDR1 is SGDLS and CDR2 YYNGEE. In nucleotides, the CDR3 is TGTGCCAGCAGCGGCCCTGGAAGCTCCTACAATGAGCAGTTCTTC. As protein: CASSGPGSSYNEQFF.

The chain recombines TRBV7-9 with TRBJ1-1; a possible D gene is TRBD1 (5 bases). The CDR3 loop spans 13 amino acids. V was cut by 10 bases and J by 4 bases, with 16 bases left in between. Germline CDR1 reads SEHNR; CDR2 reads FQNEAQ (reference sequence). This CDR3 reads CATLRGEGTEAFF. DNA for the CDR3: TGTGCCACTCTCCGAGGGGAGGGCACTGAAGCTTTCTTT.

In this sample, this clone turned up once. The chain carries TRBV6-4 and TRBJ2-3, with 14 bases fitting TRBD2. The V gene end was trimmed by 4 bases and the J gene end by 4 bases; junction bases not matched to a gene: 1. The germline gives CDR1 MRHNA, CDR2 SNTAGT. The CDR3 contains 15 residues. The CDR3 region is CASSATSGGADTQYF. CDR3 DNA: TGTGCCAGCAGTGCGACTAGCGGGGGGGCAGATACGCAGTATTTT.

The CDR3 region is CASSVDNYEQYF. The CDR3 bases are TGTGCCAGCAGTGTTGACAACTACGAGCAGTACTTC. This sequence joins TRBV2 and TRBJ2-7; D not certain. The V end lost 4 bases, the J end lost 3 bases, and 7 bases lay between the germline ends. The CDR3 is made up of 12 amino acids. The germline gives CDR1 SNHLY, CDR2 FYNNEI.

This rearrangement joins TRBV11-3 to TRBJ2-7; 7 bases match TRBD1. The CDR3 length is 13 residues. V lost 5 bases to trimming and J lost 2 bases; unmatched junction nucleotides: 3. CDR1 is SGHNT, CDR2 YENEEA, per germline. The CDR3 coding sequence is TGTGCCAGCAGCAGACAGGGCACCTACGAGCAGTACTTC. It specifies CASSRQGTYEQYF.

The rearrangement uses TRBV6-1 and TRBJ1-1; D gene unclear. CDR3 length equals 15 residues. CDR1 is MNHNS, CDR2 SASEGT, per germline. Trimming removed 6 bases at V and 2 bases at J, with 16 bases between. The CDR3 here is CASRGREHLNTEAFF. DNA for the CDR3: TGTGCCAGCAGGGGGAGGGAGCACCTCAACACTGAAGCTTTCTTT.

The chain recombines TRBV6-5 with TRBJ1-1; D uncertain. In germline, CDR1 is MNHEY, CDR2 SVGAGI. Trimming shortened V by 8 bases and J by 5 bases, and 12 bases separated the two germline ends. The CDR3 runs to 12 residues. This CDR3 reads CASGVGYTEAFF. The DNA for the CDR3 is TGTGCCAGCGGGGTAGGTTATACTGAAGCTTTCTTT.

The chain recombines TRBV7-2 with TRBJ1-6; TRBD1 might be the D (6 bases). The CDR3 is made up of 14 amino acids. Trimming removed 5 bases from V and 7 bases from J, with 12 bases in between. In germline, CDR1 is SGHTA, CDR2 FQGNSA. The CDR3 region has the DNA TGTGCCAGCAGCCCTCTACAGGGAAATTCACCCCTCCACTTT. Residues: CASSPLQGNSPLHF.

The chain uses TRBV27 and TRBJ1-2; 10 positions agree with TRBD1. From germline, CDR1 is MNHEY and CDR2 SMNVEV (reference sequence). The CDR3 loop spans 14 amino acids. Germline trimming cut 0 bases from V and 10 bases from J; bases unmatched to any gene: 5. The chain's CDR3 is CASSLSWDRGYYTF. CDR3 DNA sequence: TGTGCCAGCAGTTTATCCTGGGACAGGGGATACTACACCTTC.

V usage is TRBV6-1 and J usage is TRBJ1-1; tentatively, D is TRBD1 (5 bases). V lost 5 bases and J 1 base, leaving 8 bases between the germline ends. Looked up from germline, CDR1 is MNHNS and CDR2 is SASEGT. The CDR3 has 13 amino acids. The CDR3 region is CASSSTENTEAFF. The CDR3 bases are TGTGCCAGCAGTTCGACAGAGAACACTGAAGCTTTCTTT.